This TCR beta chain was sequenced in a study of T-cell reconstitution after alpha-beta-depleted transplantation in children. In germline, CDR1 is LGHNA, CDR2 YNFKEQ. J was trimmed by 4 bases and V by 0 bases; bases with no gene match: 7. The CDR3 is 16 residues long. In its sample, this clonotype was seen once. Unique molecular identifiers were incorporated into the prepared TCRbeta library. One entry per CDR3 protein results from TCRdb running MiXCR on the PCR reads. The sample shows 250,000 to 300,000 distinct CDR3 sequences, around 10% of them seen only once. The receptor's source is a boy in the first two years of life with acute myeloid leukemia, due to receive a stem cell transplant. This sample comprised PBMCs, obtained before TCRalphabeta/CD19-depleted stem cell transplant. The V call is TRBV4-2, the J call TRBJ2-7; 9 nucleotides align to TRBD2. The DNA of the CDR3 is TGTGCCAGCAGCCAAGATGTAAGCGGGAGGCTGTACGAGCAGTACTTC. The encoded protein is CASSQDVSGRLYEQYF.